The rows below give T cell receptor beta chains drawn from one sample of a study of T cell responses to AZD1222 COVID-19 vaccine. TCRdb's copy holds only in-frame clones and misses some; the assay was immunoSEQ multiplex PCR. Here the sample spans about 120,000 clones, 85% to 95% being singletons. Sample: peripheral blood, taken 28 days after the second AZD1222 dose. The receptors were gathered from an adult who received the AZD1222 COVID-19 vaccine. The CDR3 runs from the conserved cysteine through the conserved F or W. Each record gives: D gene, J gene, V gene, CDR3 protein. A D gene is named only where the DNA matches it firmly.

d_call: TRBD1
j_call: TRBJ2-5
v_call: TRBV5-1
cdr3_aa: CASSWAQGAQETQYF

d_call: NA
j_call: TRBJ2-7
v_call: TRBV19
cdr3_aa: CASSKFSGPARTYEQYF

d_call: NA
j_call: TRBJ2-1
v_call: TRBV7-9
cdr3_aa: CASSLAGSRKLGQFF

d_call: NA
j_call: TRBJ2-7
v_call: TRBV5-1
cdr3_aa: CASGPQGESYEQYF

d_call: TRBD1
j_call: TRBJ1-4
v_call: TRBV4-3
cdr3_aa: CASSQGTGGAEKLFF

d_call: NA
j_call: TRBJ2-7
v_call: TRBV2
cdr3_aa: CASNPLGVASYEQYF

d_call: NA
j_call: TRBJ1-5
v_call: TRBV28
cdr3_aa: CASLGLGRDQPQHF

d_call: NA
j_call: TRBJ1-6
v_call: TRBV27
cdr3_aa: CASKLYNSPLHF

d_call: NA
j_call: TRBJ2-2
v_call: TRBV18
cdr3_aa: CASSPANTGELFF

d_call: TRBD2
j_call: TRBJ2-3
v_call: TRBV10-3
cdr3_aa: CAISVGLAGAGADTQYF

d_call: TRBD2
j_call: TRBJ2-3
v_call: TRBV6-6
cdr3_aa: CASRTSGGAGTDTQYF

d_call: NA
j_call: TRBJ2-7
v_call: TRBV18
cdr3_aa: CASSPRGHSSYEQYF

d_call: TRBD2
j_call: TRBJ2-7
v_call: TRBV27
cdr3_aa: CASSTGTSGRGEQYF

d_call: TRBD1
j_call: TRBJ1-2
v_call: TRBV6-4
cdr3_aa: CASRRATGEEGGYTF

d_call: NA
j_call: TRBJ1-2
v_call: TRBV6-2/TRBV6-3
cdr3_aa: CASSQPPWSYTF

d_call: NA
j_call: TRBJ1-5
v_call: TRBV7-8
cdr3_aa: CASSFLLGSEGNQPQHF

d_call: NA
j_call: TRBJ2-3
v_call: TRBV18
cdr3_aa: CASSPPSTDTQYF

d_call: TRBD2
j_call: TRBJ2-1
v_call: TRBV7-9
cdr3_aa: CASSLTSGDNNEQFF

d_call: TRBD2
j_call: TRBJ2-1
v_call: TRBV29-1
cdr3_aa: CSARGLADDNEQFF

d_call: NA
j_call: TRBJ2-1
v_call: TRBV6-2/TRBV6-3
cdr3_aa: CASSPIPGTYNEQFF

d_call: NA
j_call: TRBJ2-2
v_call: TRBV7-9
cdr3_aa: CASSLLNTGELFF

d_call: NA
j_call: TRBJ2-2
v_call: TRBV4-1
cdr3_aa: CASSQDSPGTGELFF

d_call: NA
j_call: TRBJ2-1
v_call: TRBV9
cdr3_aa: CASSVGTSYNEQFF

d_call: NA
j_call: TRBJ1-2
v_call: TRBV30
cdr3_aa: CAWSFAGNYGYTF

d_call: NA
j_call: TRBJ1-1
v_call: TRBV19
cdr3_aa: CASSIVGRGTEAFF

d_call: NA
j_call: TRBJ2-2
v_call: TRBV30
cdr3_aa: CAWSDTGELFF

d_call: NA
j_call: TRBJ1-6
v_call: TRBV7-2
cdr3_aa: CASSLVWGNSPLHF

d_call: NA
j_call: TRBJ1-1
v_call: TRBV29-1
cdr3_aa: CSLTRRWMDEAFF

d_call: TRBD2
j_call: TRBJ2-2
v_call: TRBV7-7
cdr3_aa: CASSRTSGRGNTGELFF

d_call: TRBD2
j_call: TRBJ2-7
v_call: TRBV19
cdr3_aa: CASSSNPLAGGLTYEQYF

d_call: NA
j_call: TRBJ1-5
v_call: TRBV28
cdr3_aa: CASTGDGRTVGPQHF

d_call: NA
j_call: TRBJ2-7
v_call: TRBV13
cdr3_aa: CASSFQGTSEQYF

d_call: NA
j_call: TRBJ1-5
v_call: TRBV27
cdr3_aa: CASSSKNSNQPQHF

d_call: TRBD1
j_call: TRBJ1-2
v_call: TRBV2
cdr3_aa: CASRETTGGFLNYGYTF

d_call: NA
j_call: TRBJ1-1
v_call: TRBV27
cdr3_aa: CASSFLSVGTEAFF

d_call: NA
j_call: TRBJ2-7
v_call: TRBV19
cdr3_aa: CASSTYLTYEQYF

d_call: NA
j_call: TRBJ2-3
v_call: TRBV3-1/TRBV3-2
cdr3_aa: CASSQDMRADTQYF

d_call: NA
j_call: TRBJ2-5
v_call: TRBV15
cdr3_aa: CATSRAPGAQETQYF

d_call: TRBD1
j_call: TRBJ1-1
v_call: TRBV6-5
cdr3_aa: CASSYSPDRGEAFF

d_call: NA
j_call: TRBJ1-4
v_call: TRBV5-5
cdr3_aa: CASSFTQGREKLFF

d_call: NA
j_call: TRBJ2-2
v_call: TRBV13
cdr3_aa: CASSPLPLYTGELFF

d_call: NA
j_call: TRBJ2-6
v_call: TRBV4-3
cdr3_aa: CASSHSLAEGANVLTF

d_call: NA
j_call: TRBJ2-2
v_call: TRBV9
cdr3_aa: CASSASGNFGTGELFF

d_call: NA
j_call: TRBJ2-7
v_call: TRBV6-5
cdr3_aa: CACKGGQIYEQYF

d_call: NA
j_call: TRBJ1-5
v_call: TRBV6-5
cdr3_aa: CASSYGGQHSNQPQHF

d_call: NA
j_call: TRBJ2-2
v_call: TRBV7-2
cdr3_aa: CASIQGGELFF

d_call: NA
j_call: TRBJ2-5
v_call: TRBV7-3
cdr3_aa: CASSLSLEETQYF

d_call: TRBD1
j_call: TRBJ2-7
v_call: TRBV5-4
cdr3_aa: CASSYGTGLEQYF

d_call: NA
j_call: TRBJ1-2
v_call: TRBV30
cdr3_aa: CAWSMGPPGYTF

d_call: NA
j_call: TRBJ1-1
v_call: TRBV28
cdr3_aa: CASSFDRGNTEAFF